This TCR beta chain was sequenced for a study of breast tumors, draining lymph nodes, adjacent tissues. Using its own MiXCR run on the multiplex PCR reads, TCRdb lists one record per CDR3 protein. Of nearly 200,000 distinct CDR3 sequences listed, over 25% were seen once; the top ten hold more than 4%. Breast cancer patients provided tissue from their axillary draining lymph nodes. Sequencing was done on a sample of axillary lymph node tissue. The receptor's source is a female donor with breast cancer. Some clones in this sample may be carry-over from other donors' samples.

The CDR3: CSARAVPGTDTQYF. The CDR3 DNA follows: TGCAGTGCTAGAGCGGTGCCCGGCACAGATACGCAGTATTTT. This chain joins TRBV20-1 and TRBJ2-3; D is unresolved. Trimming pared 1 base from V and 1 base from J, leaving 9 bases between. The CDR3 loop spans 14 amino acids. From germline, CDR1 is DFQATT and CDR2 SNEGSKA (reference sequence).